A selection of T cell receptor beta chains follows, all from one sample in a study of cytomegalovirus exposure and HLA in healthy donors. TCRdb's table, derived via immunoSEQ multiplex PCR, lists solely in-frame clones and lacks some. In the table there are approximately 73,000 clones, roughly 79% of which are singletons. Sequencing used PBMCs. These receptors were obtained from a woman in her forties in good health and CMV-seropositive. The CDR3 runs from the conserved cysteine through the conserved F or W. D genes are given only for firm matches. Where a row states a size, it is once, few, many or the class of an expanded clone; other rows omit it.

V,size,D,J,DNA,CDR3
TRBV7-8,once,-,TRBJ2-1,TGTGCCAGCAGCCCCCGCCCGGGTTACAATGAGCAGTTCTTC,CASSPRPGYNEQFF
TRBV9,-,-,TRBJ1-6,TGTGCCAGCAGCGTAGGACGGGGAAATAATTCACCCCTCCACTTT,CASSVGRGNNSPLHF
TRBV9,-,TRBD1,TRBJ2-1,TGTGCCAGCAGCGTACAGGGGGCCAACAATGAGCAGTTCTTC,CASSVQGANNEQFF
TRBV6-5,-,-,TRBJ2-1,TGTGCCAGCAGGAAAACAGGCCTCTACAATGAGCAGTTCTTC,CASRKTGLYNEQFF
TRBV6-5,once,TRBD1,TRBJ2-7,TGTGCCAGCAGAGGGCCGGGACAGGGAACCTACGAGCAGTACTTC,CASRGPGQGTYEQYF
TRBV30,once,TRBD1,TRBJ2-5,TGTGCCTGGAGTGGACAGGGGGTAATGAGCCAGTACTTC,CAWSGQGVMSQYF
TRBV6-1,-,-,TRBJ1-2,TGTGCCAGCAGTGGAGCCAGACTCCCTGACTATGGCTACACCTTC,CASSGARLPDYGYTF
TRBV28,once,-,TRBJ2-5,TGTGCCAGCACACGGTCGCTAGCGTTTCAAGAGACCCAGTACTTC,CASTRSLAFQETQYF
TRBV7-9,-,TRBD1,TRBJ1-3,TGTGCCAGCCAAGACCGGGACAGATATGGAAACACCATATATTTT,CASQDRDRYGNTIYF
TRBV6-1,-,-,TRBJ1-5,TGTGCCAGCAGTGATCGTGTTCAGCCCCAGCATTTT,CASSDRVQPQHF
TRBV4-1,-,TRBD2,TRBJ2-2,TGCGCCAGCAGCAGGACTAGCATGAACACCGGGGAGCTGTTTTTT,CASSRTSMNTGELFF
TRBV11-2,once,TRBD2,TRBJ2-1,TGTGCCAGCAGCTTTTCGACTAGCGGGGGCGGGAATGAGCAGTTCTTC,CASSFSTSGGGNEQFF
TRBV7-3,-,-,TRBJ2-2,TGTGCCAGCACCTCCCCCCTGGCGGGCCGTGAGATCGCGAACACCGGGGAGCTGTTTTTT,CASTSPLAGREIANTGELFF
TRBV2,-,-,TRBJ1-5,TGTGCCAGCAGTGAAGGGGCAGGGTTCGAGAGCAATCAGCCCCAGCATTTT,CASSEGAGFESNQPQHF
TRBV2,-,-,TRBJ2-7,TGTGCCAGCAGTGCGGTGGAACAGAACTACGAGCAGTACTTC,CASSAVEQNYEQYF
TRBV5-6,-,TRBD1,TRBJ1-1,TGTGCCAGCAGCTTGACAGGGGGTGACACTGAAGCTTTCTTT,CASSLTGGDTEAFF
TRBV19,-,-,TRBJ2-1,TGTGCCAGTAGTACGTATCAGGGAAGCTCCTACAATGAGCAGTTCTTC,CASSTYQGSSYNEQFF
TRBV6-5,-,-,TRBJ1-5,TGTGCCAGCAGTGAGTCCCTTAGCAATCAGCCCCAGCATTTT,CASSESLSNQPQHF
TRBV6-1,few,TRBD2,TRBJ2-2,TGTGCCAGCAGCCTGGGACTAGCCGGGGAGCTGTTTTTT,CASSLGLAGELFF
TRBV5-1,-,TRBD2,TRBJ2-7,TGCGCCAGCAGCTTGGGTAGCGGGGGCTCCTACGAGCAGTACTTC,CASSLGSGGSYEQYF